One and the same sample provided the 10 T cell receptor beta chains below, sequenced in a study of blood T cells in healthy people across ages. Sample-barcoded 5' priming and a J-beta primer mix drove a second PCR of 7 to 11 cycles. TCRdb fed the 5' RACE reads into MiXCR, producing one record per CDR3 protein. The table has about 1,000,000 distinct CDR3 sequences, more than 40% seen once; the top ten hold approximately 17%. Sequencing used blood. These receptors were collected from a woman aged 60-70 years in good health.

This chain connects TRBV3-1 to TRBJ1-2; D is undetermined. The V gene's germline CDR1 is LGHDT and CDR2 YNNKEL (reference sequence). The CDR3 covers 11 residues. The ends were cut back, 1 base at V and 8 bases at J, with 5 bases in the middle. CDR3 nucleotide sequence: TGTGCCAGCAGCCAAGCCTGGGGCTACACCTTC. This encodes CASSQAWGYTF. Full variable domain (outside the CDR3, taken from reference TRBV3-1 and TRBJ1-2): DTAVSQTPKYLVTQMGNDKSIKCEQNLGHDTMYWYKQDSKKFLKIMFSYNNKELIINETVPNRFSPKSPDKAHLNLHINSLELGDSAVYFCASSQAWGYTFGSGTRLTVV.

This rearrangement joins TRBV25-1 to TRBJ1-2, with D uncertain. The length of the CDR3 is 14 residues. Trimming removed 2 bases at V and 2 bases at J, with 9 bases between. Germline V CDR1 and CDR2: MGHDK, SYGVNS. As DNA, the CDR3 is TGTGCCAGCAGTGAACAGGTTGTAAACTATGGCTACACCTTC. This codes for CASSEQVVNYGYTF.

The gene calls are TRBV15 and TRBJ1-4; the D is unclear. The CDR3 has 13 amino acids. Trimming stripped 7 bases from V and 3 bases from J, with 9 bases between. Germline V gene data show CDR1 as LNHNV and CDR2 as YYDKDF (reference sequence). CDR3 in amino acids: CATTRYPNEKLFF. In nucleotides, the CDR3 is TGTGCCACCACCCGTTATCCTAATGAAAAACTGTTTTTT.

Concerning this clonotype itself: An end of the junction differs from the germline gene, which may be a read error. This sequence joins TRBV14 and TRBJ2-7, with a tentative D call TRBD1 (6 bases). Germline CDR1 reads SGHDN; CDR2 reads FVKESK. The CDR3 sequence is 16 residues long. The chain's CDR3 is CASNQVIGGRTYEQYF. DNA of the CDR3: TGTGCCAGCAACCAAGTCATTGGGGGCAGGACCTACGAGCAGTACTTC.

The V call is TRBV7-2, the J call TRBJ2-5; the match to TRBD1 covers 10 bases. Trimming removed 1 base from V and 7 bases from J; junction bases left unmatched: 6. The CDR3 extends over 15 amino acids. Germline assignment: CDR1 SGHTA and CDR2 FQGNSA. Written as DNA, the CDR3 is TGTGCCAGCAGCTTAGGGACAGGGGGTGGACGGACCCAGTACTTC. It translates to CASSLGTGGGRTQYF.

This chain connects TRBV5-5 to TRBJ2-5, with D perhaps TRBD2 (5 bases). The CDR3 is 12 residues long. The germline V gene has CDR1 SGHKS and CDR2 YYEKEE (reference sequence). Trimming removed 2 bases at V and 11 bases at J, with 13 bases between. The CDR3 loop reads CASSFTDREQYF. CDR3 nucleotide sequence: TGTGCCAGCAGCTTTACGGATAGGGAGCAGTACTTC.

The chain combines TRBV7-8 with TRBJ2-1; D possibly matches TRBD1 or TRBD2 (5 bases each). The CDR3 spans 17 residues. The germline V gene has CDR1 SGHVS and CDR2 FQNEAQ. The V gene lost 5 bases and the J gene lost 8 bases, with 25 bases spanning the gap. Written as DNA, the CDR3 is TGTGCCAGCAGCAGGGGTCGGGGCCAACGTGTGAGGGATGAGCAGTTCTTC. It encodes CASSRGRGQRVRDEQFF.

This clonotype showed up just a few times. J is TRBJ1-1 and V is TRBV29-1; no clear D gene. This CDR3 contains 13 residues. CDR1 is SQVTM and CDR2 is ANQGSEA in the germline V gene. The V end lost 6 bases, the J end lost 1 base, and 12 bases lay between the germline ends. CDR3 sequence: CSVRRDPNTEAFF. CDR3 bases: TGCAGCGTCCGGCGAGACCCGAACACTGAAGCTTTCTTT.

The chain recombines TRBV20-1 with TRBJ1-4; TRBD1 is a possible D gene (6 bases). Germline V lookup: CDR1 DFQATT, CDR2 SNEGSKA (reference sequence). The CDR3 is 14 amino acids. Trimming removed 6 bases from V and 6 bases from J, with 17 bases in between. CDR3 in DNA: TGCAGTGCCACAAAACAGGGCAGGGATGAAAAACTGTTTTTT. Its translation: CSATKQGRDEKLFF.

The CDR3 nucleotides are TGTGCTAGTGGGCCGACAGGGATGAGAGATACGCAGTATTTT. Amino acid sequence: CASGPTGMRDTQYF. The chain is built from TRBV12-5 and TRBJ2-3; 7 bases align to TRBD1. CDR1 is LGHNT and CDR2 is FRNRAP in the germline V gene. The J segment lost 5 bases and the V segment lost 6 bases, leaving 8 bases of the junction unmatched. The CDR3 has 14 residues. Full variable domain (remainder filled in from reference TRBV12-5 and TRBJ2-3): DARVTQTPRHKVTEMGQEVTMRCQPILGHNTVFWYRQTMMQGLELLAYFRNRAPLDDSGMPKDRFSAEMPDATLATLKIQPSEPRDSAVYFCASGPTGMRDTQYFGPGTRLTVL.